A selection of T cell receptor beta chains follows, all from one sample in a study of cytomegalovirus exposure and HLA in healthy donors. Sequenced by immunoSEQ multiplex PCR; TCRdb stores in-frame clones only, minus some. The table lists hundreds of thousands of clones, roughly 84% of them singletons. The sequenced sample was PBMCs. These receptor sequences come from a woman in her twenties or thirties in good health and CMV-seropositive. The CDR3 runs from the conserved cysteine through the conserved F or W. The D gene is left open where the match is weak. Only part of the rows carry a size: once, few, many, or a class if the clone is expanded.

abundance: once; d_gene: TRBD2; v_gene: TRBV4-2; j_gene: TRBJ2-6; CDR3nt: TGTGCCAGCAGCCCTGCTAGCGGAACTCCTTCTGGGGCCAACGTCCTGACTTTC; CDR3aa: CASSPASGTPSGANVLTF
abundance: NA; d_gene: NA; v_gene: TRBV10-1; j_gene: TRBJ2-7; CDR3nt: TGCGCCAGCAGTGAGGGGGGACCATCGACATCCGAGCAGTACTTC; CDR3aa: CASSEGGPSTSEQYF
abundance: NA; d_gene: NA; v_gene: TRBV27; j_gene: TRBJ1-1; CDR3nt: TGTGCCAGCAGGGGGGAGGCCAGAGGAGCTTTCTTT; CDR3aa: CASRGEARGAFF
abundance: few; d_gene: NA; v_gene: TRBV10-2; j_gene: TRBJ2-5; CDR3nt: TGCGCCACCAGTATCTCCACAGGGACGGAGACCCAGTACTTC; CDR3aa: CATSISTGTETQYF
abundance: NA; d_gene: NA; v_gene: TRBV9; j_gene: TRBJ1-2; CDR3nt: TGTGCCAGCAGGCCCCCAGGTAGCTATGGCTACACCTTC; CDR3aa: CASRPPGSYGYTF
abundance: NA; d_gene: TRBD1; v_gene: TRBV29-1; j_gene: TRBJ2-1; CDR3nt: TGCAGCGTCCGGGACAGGGGTTACAATGAGCAGTTCTTC; CDR3aa: CSVRDRGYNEQFF
abundance: NA; d_gene: NA; v_gene: TRBV28; j_gene: TRBJ1-5; CDR3nt: TGTGCCAGCATCTACTCACAGGATAGCAATCAGCCCCAGCATTTT; CDR3aa: CASIYSQDSNQPQHF
abundance: NA; d_gene: NA; v_gene: TRBV11-3; j_gene: TRBJ2-3; CDR3nt: TGTGCCAGCAGCTTAGATCGGGGGCCAGATACGCAGTATTTT; CDR3aa: CASSLDRGPDTQYF
abundance: NA; d_gene: NA; v_gene: TRBV10-3; j_gene: TRBJ2-3; CDR3nt: TGTGCCATCAGTGAGCTGAGGACAGACGAGACCACAGATACGCAGTATTTT; CDR3aa: CAISELRTDETTDTQYF
abundance: NA; d_gene: NA; v_gene: TRBV4-3; j_gene: TRBJ2-1; CDR3nt: TGCGCCAGCAGCCGCGACGGAGGCGGGTATGAGCAGTTCTTC; CDR3aa: CASSRDGGGYEQFF